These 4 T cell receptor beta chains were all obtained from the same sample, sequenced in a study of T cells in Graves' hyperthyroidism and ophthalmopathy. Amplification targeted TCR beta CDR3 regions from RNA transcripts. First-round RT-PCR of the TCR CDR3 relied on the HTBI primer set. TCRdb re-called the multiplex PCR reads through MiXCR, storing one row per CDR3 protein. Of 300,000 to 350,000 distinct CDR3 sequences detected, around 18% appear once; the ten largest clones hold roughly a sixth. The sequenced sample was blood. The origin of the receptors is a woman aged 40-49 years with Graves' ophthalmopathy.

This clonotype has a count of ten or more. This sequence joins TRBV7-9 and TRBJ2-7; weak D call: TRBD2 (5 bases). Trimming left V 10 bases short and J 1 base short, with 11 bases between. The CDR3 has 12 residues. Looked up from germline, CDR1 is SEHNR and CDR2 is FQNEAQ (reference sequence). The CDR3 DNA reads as TGTGCCATCCGACGGGAATCCTACGAGCAGTACTTC. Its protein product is CAIRRESYEQYF.

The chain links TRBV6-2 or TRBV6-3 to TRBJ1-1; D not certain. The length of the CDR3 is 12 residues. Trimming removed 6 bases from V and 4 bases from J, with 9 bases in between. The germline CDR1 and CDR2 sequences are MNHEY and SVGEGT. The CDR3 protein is CASSWAGTEAFF. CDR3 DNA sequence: TGTGCCAGCAGCTGGGCGGGCACTGAAGCTTTCTTT.

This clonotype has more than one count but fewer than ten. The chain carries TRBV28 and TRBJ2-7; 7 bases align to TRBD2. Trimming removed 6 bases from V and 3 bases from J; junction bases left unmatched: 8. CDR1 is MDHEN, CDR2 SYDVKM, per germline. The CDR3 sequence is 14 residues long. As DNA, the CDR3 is TGTGCCAGCAGGCGGCCTAGCGGAAACTACGAGCAGTACTTC. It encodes CASRRPSGNYEQYF.

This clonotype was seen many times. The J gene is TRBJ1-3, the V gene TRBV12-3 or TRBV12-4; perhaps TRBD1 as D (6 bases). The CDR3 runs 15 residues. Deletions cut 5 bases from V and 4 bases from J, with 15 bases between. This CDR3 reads CASSSNRALGNTIYF. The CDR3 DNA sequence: TGTGCCAGCAGTAGTAACAGGGCCCTGGGAAACACCATATATTTT.